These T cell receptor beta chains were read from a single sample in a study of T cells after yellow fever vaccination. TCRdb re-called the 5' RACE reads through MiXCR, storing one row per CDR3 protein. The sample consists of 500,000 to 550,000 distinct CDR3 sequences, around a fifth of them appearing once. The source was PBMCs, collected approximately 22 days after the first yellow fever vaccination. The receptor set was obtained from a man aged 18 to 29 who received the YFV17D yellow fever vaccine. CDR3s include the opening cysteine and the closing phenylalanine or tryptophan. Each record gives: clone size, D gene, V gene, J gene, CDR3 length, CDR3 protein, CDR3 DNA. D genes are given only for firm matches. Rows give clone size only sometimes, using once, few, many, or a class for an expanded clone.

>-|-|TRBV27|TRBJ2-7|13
CASSWGVPNEQYF
TGTGCCAGCAGTTGGGGGGTCCCCAACGAGCAGTACTTC
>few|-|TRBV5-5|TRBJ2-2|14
CASSWWLATGELFF
TGTGCCAGCAGCTGGTGGCTAGCTACCGGGGAGCTGTTTTTT
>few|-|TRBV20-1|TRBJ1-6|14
CSAPPAAGNSPLHF
TGCAGTGCTCCGCCCGCGGCGGGGAATTCACCCCTCCACTTT
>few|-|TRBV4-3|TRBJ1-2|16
CASSQDNSPTGDGYTF
TGCGCCAGCAGCCAAGATAACAGCCCGACAGGAGATGGCTACACCTTC
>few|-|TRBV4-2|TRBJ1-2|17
CASSQDPARSWGGGYTF
TGTGCCAGCAGCCAAGACCCTGCGCGGAGTTGGGGCGGAGGCTACACCTTC
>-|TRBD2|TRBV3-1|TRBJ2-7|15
CASRLAGGVSYEQYF
TGTGCCAGCAGGCTAGCGGGGGGAGTCTCCTACGAGCAGTACTTC
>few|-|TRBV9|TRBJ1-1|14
CASSAGGGWTEAFF
TGTGCCAGCAGCGCCGGAGGGGGGTGGACTGAAGCTTTCTTT
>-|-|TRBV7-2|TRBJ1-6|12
CASSFPNSPLHF
TGTGCCAGCAGCTTTCCTAATTCACCCCTCCACTTT
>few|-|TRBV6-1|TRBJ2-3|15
CASSEARGYTDTQYF
TGTGCCAGCAGTGAAGCGCGGGGTTACACAGATACGCAGTATTTT
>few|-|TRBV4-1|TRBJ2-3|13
CASSGIMRDTQYF
TGCGCCAGCAGCGGAATAATGCGGGATACGCAGTATTTT
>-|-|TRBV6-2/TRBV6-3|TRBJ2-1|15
CASSLTRRGPNEQFF
TGTGCCAGCAGCCTCACTCGTCGGGGGCCCAATGAGCAGTTCTTC
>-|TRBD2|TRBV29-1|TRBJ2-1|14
CSVRGLAGGSEQFF
TGCAGCGTTCGGGGACTAGCGGGCGGTAGTGAGCAGTTCTTC
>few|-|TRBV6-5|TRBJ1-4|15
CASSYDRGAGRKLFF
TGTGCCAGCAGTTACGATCGGGGGGCGGGCAGAAAACTGTTTTTT
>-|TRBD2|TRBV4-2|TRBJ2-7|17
CASSQGRRGAWQNEQYF
TGTGCCAGCAGCCAAGGCAGGCGGGGGGCCTGGCAAAACGAGCAGTACTTC
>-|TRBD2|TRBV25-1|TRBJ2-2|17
CASSQLAGAANTGELFF
TGTGCCAGCAGCCAACTAGCGGGGGCCGCGAACACCGGGGAGCTGTTTTTT
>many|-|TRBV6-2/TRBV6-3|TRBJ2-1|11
CASSGGNEQFF
TGTGCCAGCAGCGGAGGGAATGAGCAGTTCTTC
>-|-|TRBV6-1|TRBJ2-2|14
CASNRLYNTGELFF
TGTGCCAGCAATAGACTGTATAACACCGGGGAGCTGTTTTTT
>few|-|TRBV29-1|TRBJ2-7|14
CSVEDRQGTYEQYF
TGCAGCGTTGAAGATCGCCAGGGGACGTACGAGCAGTACTTC
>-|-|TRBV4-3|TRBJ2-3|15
CASSQGEGDTDTQYF
TGCGCCAGCAGCCAAGGGGAGGGGGACACAGATACGCAGTATTTT
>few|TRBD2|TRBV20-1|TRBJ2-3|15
CSARGRGGPADTQYF
TGCAGTGCTAGAGGTCGGGGGGGCCCCGCCGATACGCAGTATTTT
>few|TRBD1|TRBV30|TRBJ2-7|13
CAWSPDRGYEQYF
TGTGCCTGGAGTCCGGACAGGGGATACGAGCAGTACTTC
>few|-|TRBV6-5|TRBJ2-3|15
CASSYMGPGTDTQYF
TGTGCCAGCAGTTATATGGGACCGGGTACAGATACGCAGTATTTT
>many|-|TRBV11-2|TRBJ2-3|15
CASSLGFPAADTQYF
TGTGCCAGCAGCTTGGGGTTTCCTGCAGCAGATACGCAGTATTTT
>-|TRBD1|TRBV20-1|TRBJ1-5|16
CSARAGQGGSNQPQHF
TGCAGTGCTAGAGCGGGACAGGGCGGGAGCAATCAGCCCCAGCATTTT
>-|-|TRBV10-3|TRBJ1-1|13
CAATVRRDTEAFF
TGTGCCGCTACAGTTCGGAGGGACACTGAAGCTTTCTTT
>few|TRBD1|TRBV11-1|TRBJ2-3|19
CASSTWHGTGLPSTDTQYF
TGTGCCAGCAGCACTTGGCATGGGACAGGGCTGCCTAGCACAGATACGCAGTATTTT
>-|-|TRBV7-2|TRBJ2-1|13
CASSPDPGNEQFF
TGTGCCAGCAGCCCGGACCCAGGGAATGAGCAGTTCTTC